This TCR beta chain was documented in a study of cytomegalovirus exposure and HLA in healthy donors (TCRdb year 2017). Concerning the study at large: According to a later analysis, the roughly 120 validation repertoires were produced on the same platform as the approximately 620 repertoires of the first cohort. The study aimed to test whether cataloging public T cell receptors could reveal signatures of past pathogen exposure. In addition to the first cohort of several hundred subjects, a separate validation cohort of 120 different subjects was used. To predict cytomegalovirus infection status, the study combined high-throughput TCR immunosequencing, statistical association of individual TCRs with disease status, and machine learning.

Results and caveats for the whole study, not just this receptor: A later analysis lacked HLA typing for the validation cohort, so it scored co-occurrence in that cohort across all 120 repertoires. According to the authors, the approach could potentially be generalized to other disease states and immunological phenotypes. In the study, around 160 TCR beta chains were listed as associated with cytomegalovirus. A few of the identified cytomegalovirus-associated TCR beta chains were confirmed in vitro to be specific for cytomegalovirus antigens. In a later analysis, TCRs clustered in the first cohort were found to also tend to co-occur in the 120 or so validation repertoires, with 90% to 95% of cluster scores above 0. The classifier was reported to diagnose cytomegalovirus status with high specificity and sensitivity in both the original cohort and the validation cohort. While some public TCRs were present in many individuals, most TCR sequences turned up only very rarely across donors.

Donors formed part of the validation cohort, which comprised 120 subjects and was distinct from the first cohort of 690 or so subjects. Relative to germline, V is 4 bases shorter and J is 4 bases shorter, with 14 bases between their ends. The CDR3 spans 15 residues, from the cysteine through the phenylalanine. Here the CDR3 DNA is all that survives: 45 bases in frame from base 1. CDR1 SEHNR and CDR2 FQNEAQ were looked up in the germline V gene (reference sequence). Libraries were built with the immunoSEQ multiplex PCR assay. On the study's bioinformatics: To diagnose cytomegalovirus status from the catalog of TCR beta chain sequences, a statistical classification framework was built. TCRdb obtained this table from immuneACCESS and retained in-frame rearrangements with V and J assigned. These tables miss some clones; where compared with another copy, unresolved V genes account for less than half of the shortfall, and the remainder is unexplained. V, J and clone size were drawn from that table, and D and trimming were deduced from the DNA. The sample yields 130,000 to 150,000 clones; approximately 88% were counted once. The ten most abundant clones make up 4.5% of the sample.

Details on this clone: The antigen this receptor binds is unknown. Per-base qualities were not stored, and no clone one base away is much larger.

This receptor chain uses TRBV7-9 and TRBJ2-1; the D gene is perhaps TRBD2, on 6 matching bases. Sample: PBMCs. This sequence was found in a man aged 18 to 35 in good health and CMV-seropositive. The nucleotide sequence is given as TGTGCCAGCAGCTCTCCCGGGACTTCGTACAATGAGCAGTTCTTC. Its coded protein is CASSSPGTSYNEQFF.